The entry that follows covers one T cell receptor (beta chain) sequence. This sample is part of a study of blood T cell repertoires in COVID-19. Looking at the study overall: The United States, Italy and Spain were the sources of the acute and convalescent COVID-19 samples. Nucleic acid was either cDNA or gDNA, and it came from T cells, B-cell-depleted T cells, or PBMCs.

Under the authors' procedure: Amplified reference gene primers provided the basis for estimating nucleated cell counts. TCRdb's table, derived via immunoSEQ multiplex PCR, lists solely in-frame clones and lacks some. V, J and clone size reflect that table, while D and trimming were determined from the DNA. This sample has approximately 300,000 clones, with around 88% found just once. Per the germline V gene, CDR1 is LGHDT and CDR2 is YNNKEL (reference sequence). CDR3 length: 14 amino acids. V lost 6 bases and J lost 5; bases outside the gene matches: 9. The rearrangement links TRBV3-1 (or the pseudogene TRBV3-2) to TRBJ1-2; TRBD1 agrees at 7 bases. The source of this sequence is a woman aged 45-59 years with acute or convalescent COVID-19. Sample: peripheral blood. CDR3 in amino acids: CASSPLQGVYGYTF. CDR3 coding DNA: TGTGCCAGCAGTCCGCTTCAGGGGGTGTATGGCTACACCTTC.